This T cell receptor (beta chain) was captured by sequencing in a study of CD8 T cell repertoires and HIV-1 epitope variants. About the study: Separate wells received one of Twenty-five Gag or Nef variant peptides. Tested: three Gag epitope families, Nef HW9 and YT9.

Points on this clone: The antigen is not known.

Germline trimming cut 4 bases from V and 3 bases from J; bases unmatched to any gene: 2. CDR1 is MNHEY, CDR2 SMNVEV, per germline (reference sequence). The CDR3 covers 14 residues. Produced via immunoSEQ multiplex PCR; TCRdb's table is partial and in-frame only. Of 5,700 or so clones in the sample, more than 60% were seen once. Sequenced input: cultured CD8+ T cells derived from PBMCs. The chain carries TRBV27 and TRBJ2-7; TRBD1 agrees at 11 bases. The TCR originated in a male donor with HIV. Written as DNA, the CDR3 is TGTGCCAGCAGTTGGGGGACAGGGGGCTACGAGCAGTACTTC. Protein sequence: CASSWGTGGYEQYF.